This T cell receptor (beta chain) comes out of a study of T cells in Graves' hyperthyroidism and ophthalmopathy. Study-level results: Among clonotypes expanded in thyroid above 0.001, most were also found in blood. A model using 13 V-J features told ophthalmopathy apart from stable hyperthyroidism.

This CDR3 has 12 amino acids. In germline, CDR1 is KGHSH, CDR2 LQKENI. The V and J ends lost 1 base and 3 bases respectively, with 3 bases between them. It was uncontrolled infection, other autoimmune disease, pregnancy or lactation that excluded patients. Out of 10 ml of fresh peripheral blood came the PBMCs. This clonotype was detected many times. Its cognate antigen is unknown. Researchers amplified the TCR beta CDR3 regions from RNA transcripts. First-round RT-PCR with HTBI primers amplified the TCR CDR3 region. TCRdb itself ran the multiplex PCR reads through MiXCR, one entry per CDR3 protein. This sample yields about 400,000 distinct CDR3 sequences, of which roughly 13% are seen a single time; around 27% belongs to the top ten.

Sequenced: blood. This receptor was obtained from a man aged 45-60 years with Graves' ophthalmopathy. The chain links TRBV18 to TRBJ1-1; D is unresolved. The CDR3 protein is CASSPRDTEAFF. DNA for the CDR3: TGTGCCAGCTCACCACGGGACACTGAAGCTTTCTTT.